The 29 T cell receptor beta chains below come from one sample, sequenced in a study of cytomegalovirus exposure and HLA in healthy donors. Some clones are missing from TCRdb's copy, which holds only in-frame ones; the method was immunoSEQ multiplex PCR. The sample contains some 140,000 clones, 70% to 85% of which appear only once. Sequencing was performed on PBMCs. The receptor set was obtained from a man aged 30 to 39 in good health and CMV-seropositive.

The sample holds one count of this clone. The V gene is TRBV19, the J gene TRBJ1-6, with a tentative D call TRBD1 (5 bases). CDR1 is LNHDA, CDR2 SQIVND, per germline (reference sequence). This CDR3 is 14 amino acids long. The V gene lost 5 bases and the J gene lost 6 bases, with 11 bases spanning the gap. DNA for the CDR3: TGTGCCAGTAGTGTCCAGGGTCCTAATTCACCCCTCCACTTT. Its protein is CASSVQGPNSPLHF.

The rearrangement joins TRBV5-1 to TRBJ2-1; D is ambiguous. The CDR3 length is 13 residues. V gave up 3 bases and J gave up 5 bases, with 9 bases separating them. Per germline, CDR1 SGHRS and CDR2 YFSETQ. CDR3 sequence: CASSSTIDNEQFF. The CDR3 coding sequence is TGCGCCAGCAGCTCAACCATAGACAATGAGCAGTTCTTC.

This chain joins TRBV5-1 and TRBJ2-3, with a weak D call TRBD2 (5 bases). Germline loops: CDR1 SGHRS, CDR2 YFSETQ. Trimming shortened V by 4 bases and J by 4 bases, and 10 bases separated the two germline ends. The CDR3 totals 13 residues. CDR3 sequence (DNA): TGCGCCAGCAGCCGGGGTGGTTCAGATACGCAGTATTTT. Its protein product is CASSRGGSDTQYF.

Notes on this clone: Germline is not matched at one junction end, which may reflect a read error. This chain uses TRBV5-1 with TRBJ2-7; maybe TRBD1 (7 bases). CDR1 and CDR2 from the germline V gene are SGHRS and YFSETQ. The CDR3 consists of 14 residues. The CDR3 protein is CASSFRGVLNEQYF. CDR3 nucleotides: TGTGCCAGCAGCTTCAGGGGGGTTTTGAACGAGCAGTACTTC.

V is TRBV20-1 and J is TRBJ1-1; D gene ambiguous. The V end lost 3 bases, the J end lost 11 bases, and 10 bases lay between the germline ends. CDR3 length: 10 residues. Germline CDR1 and CDR2: DFQATT and SNEGSKA (reference sequence). The DNA for the CDR3 is TGCAGTGCTAGCAATGAGAGGGCTTTCTTT. Its protein product is CSASNERAFF.

The chain couples TRBV6-6 to TRBJ1-6; no clear D gene. CDR3 length: 16 amino acids. The V and J ends lost 6 bases and 9 bases respectively, with 21 bases between them. Germline V CDR1 and CDR2: MNHNY, SVGAGI (reference sequence). CDR3 loop: CASSLTTEAAGSPLHF. The CDR3 DNA reads as TGTGCCAGCAGCCTAACCACAGAGGCGGCGGGTTCACCCCTCCACTTT.

The CDR3 here is CASSLAGGQFEQFF. The DNA of the CDR3 is TGCGCCAGCAGCTTGGCGGGGGGGCAGTTTGAGCAGTTCTTC. The rearrangement joins TRBV5-1 to TRBJ2-1; 8 bases are a match to TRBD2. Germline-derived CDR1 and CDR2 are SGHRS and YFSETQ. Trimming removed 0 bases from V and 9 bases from J; junction bases left unmatched: 5. The CDR3 is 14 residues long. Together with reference TRBV5-1 and TRBJ2-1, the CDR3 gives the full variable domain: KAGVTQTPRYLIKTRGQQVTLSCSPISGHRSVSWYQQTPGQGLQFLFEYFSETQRNKGNFPGRFSGRQFSNSRSEMNVSTLELGDSALYLCASSLAGGQFEQFFGPGTRLTVL.

V gene TRBV4-3 combines with J gene TRBJ2-5; 8 bases line up with TRBD2. Germline values: CDR1 LGHNA, CDR2 YSLEER. J lost 3 bases, V lost 0 bases, and 9 bases had no gene match. The CDR3 length is 17 residues. Here the CDR3 DNA reads TGCGCCAGCAGCCAAGATGGAGTAGCGGGGAGAAAAGAGACCCAGTACTTC. It yields the protein CASSQDGVAGRKETQYF.

The rearrangement links TRBV9 to TRBJ2-1; D possibly corresponds to TRBD2 (6 bases). The CDR3 runs to 15 residues. Trimming cost V 1 base and J 1 base, with 9 bases left between them. CDR1 SGDLS and CDR2 YYNGEE come from the germline V gene. The CDR3 here is CASSVRGTSYNEQFF. The CDR3 nucleotides are TGTGCCAGCAGCGTACGCGGGACTTCCTACAATGAGCAGTTCTTC.

V is TRBV9 and J is TRBJ1-2, with 7 bases that match TRBD1. The junction had 12 bases not matched to a gene; V was cut back by 6 bases and J by 4 bases. This CDR3 is built from 15 residues. The V gene's germline CDR1 is SGDLS and CDR2 YYNGEE. CDR3 in amino acids: CASTPGGQQSYGYTF. CDR3 coding DNA: TGTGCCAGCACCCCCGGGGGACAGCAATCCTATGGCTACACCTTC.

The chain employs TRBV7-6 and TRBJ2-7; 8 bases map to TRBD2. The CDR3 is 17 residues long. Looked up from germline, CDR1 is SGHVS and CDR2 is FNYEAQ. Trimming removed 5 bases from V and 6 bases from J; junction bases left unmatched: 18. DNA for the CDR3: TGTGCCAGCAGCGCCCGGGCCACTAGCGGAGCCGCCTCCGAGCAGTACTTC. Its translation is CASSARATSGAASEQYF.

J is TRBJ2-3 and V is TRBV6-5, with D uncertain. V lost 0 bases, J lost 6 bases, and 10 bases lay in between. The CDR3 spans 14 residues. From germline, CDR1 is MNHEY and CDR2 SVGAGI. For the CDR3, the DNA is TGTGCCAGCAGTTACTCGTTCAACCGGGATACGCAGTATTTT. Its protein product is CASSYSFNRDTQYF.

The chain has TRBV5-6 and TRBJ2-1, with D tentatively TRBD2 (5 bases). Trimming pared 4 bases from V and 9 bases from J, leaving 23 bases between. The CDR3 is made up of 16 amino acids. Germline CDR1 and CDR2: SGHDT and YYEEEE. The CDR3 loop reads CASSGRGPVRAGEQFF. CDR3 nucleotides: TGTGCCAGCAGCGGGCGTGGTCCAGTGCGGGCTGGTGAGCAGTTCTTC.

V usage is TRBV2 and J usage is TRBJ2-1; TRBD2 might be the D (5 bases). The CDR3 has 12 residues. Trimming cost V 8 bases and J 4 bases, with 9 bases left between them. Germline CDR1 reads SNHLY; CDR2 reads FYNNEI. The CDR3 DNA reads as TGTGCCAGCGGGAGTGAGTACAATGAGCAGTTCTTC. As protein: CASGSEYNEQFF.

As for this clone: A read error may account for a junction end that differs from germline. The genes are TRBV10-3 and TRBJ2-1; tentatively, D is TRBD2 (6 bases). The CDR3 loop spans 14 amino acids. Germline V gene data show CDR1 as ENHRY and CDR2 as SYGVKD. The CDR3, as DNA: TGTGCCATCAGGGCGGGACCGGTTTACAAGGAGCAGTTCTTC. It specifies CAIRAGPVYKEQFF.

V usage is TRBV27 and J usage is TRBJ1-1; 8 nucleotides agree with TRBD1. The CDR3 extends over 16 amino acids. From germline, CDR1 is MNHEY and CDR2 SMNVEV (reference sequence). J lost 7 bases, V lost 6 bases, and 16 bases had no gene match. CDR3 protein: CASSRRQGNVGGEAFF. As DNA, the CDR3 is TGTGCCAGCAGCCGAAGACAGGGGAATGTTGGGGGTGAAGCTTTCTTT.

This clone was observed a few times. The chain employs TRBV5-1 and TRBJ1-1; TRBD1 matches at 9 bases. Germline V lookup: CDR1 SGHRS, CDR2 YFSETQ. CDR3 length: 14 residues. The ends lost 0 bases at V and 10 bases at J; junction bases unmatched: 7. CDR3 coding DNA: TGCGCCAGCAGCTTGGGGACAGGGGCCGGGGGAGCTTTCTTT. This encodes CASSLGTGAGGAFF.

The J gene is TRBJ2-1, the V gene TRBV5-1, with 9 bases identical to TRBD2. Trimming took 3 bases from V and 5 from J; bases not matched to a gene: 12. Germline V lookup: CDR1 SGHRS, CDR2 YFSETQ. The CDR3 loop spans 17 amino acids. The CDR3 nucleotides read TGCGCCAGCAGCTCGCAGACTAGCGGAAAGGGGGACAATGAGCAGTTCTTC. Its translation: CASSSQTSGKGDNEQFF.

The chain couples TRBV29-1 to TRBJ2-1; tentatively, D is TRBD2 (6 bases). V was pared by 6 bases and J by 0 bases, with 15 bases between. In germline, CDR1 is SQVTM, CDR2 ANQGSEA. The CDR3 sequence is 15 residues long. CDR3 coding DNA: TGCAGCGTAGAGGGACTCTTAAGCTCCTACAATGAGCAGTTCTTC. It codes for CSVEGLLSSYNEQFF.

The rearrangement links TRBV5-1 to TRBJ2-5; 13 nucleotides align to TRBD2. Germline loops: CDR1 SGHRS, CDR2 YFSETQ. CDR3 length: 17 residues. V lost 4 bases, J lost 2 bases, and 8 bases stayed unmatched. The CDR3 region has the DNA TGCGCCAGCAGCCGGTCAACGACTAGCGGGGGGCAAGAGACCCAGTACTTC. This gives the protein CASSRSTTSGGQETQYF.

This chain uses TRBV18 with TRBJ2-5; 8 positions match TRBD1. CDR1 KGHSH and CDR2 LQKENI come from the germline V gene. CDR3 size: 14 residues. V trimming: 6 bases; J trimming: 1 base; junction bases outside the gene matches: 4. In nucleotides, the CDR3 is TGTGCCAGCTCCCCGGACAGGGTCCAAGAGACCCAGTACTTC. Its translation: CASSPDRVQETQYF.

J is TRBJ2-2 and V is TRBV7-9, with no clear D. The CDR3 has 13 residues. The germline V and J ends were trimmed by 3 bases and 4 bases, with 6 bases remaining between them. The germline gives CDR1 SEHNR, CDR2 FQNEAQ (reference sequence). The CDR3 is CASSLKSTGELFF. As DNA, the CDR3 is TGTGCCAGCAGCTTGAAGAGCACCGGGGAGCTGTTTTTT.

The chain carries TRBV2 and TRBJ1-2, with a tentative D call TRBD1 (6 bases). CDR1 is SNHLY, CDR2 FYNNEI, per germline. The CDR3 extends over 15 amino acids. Trimming shortened V by 1 base and J by 1 base, and 10 bases separated the two germline ends. The CDR3 sequence: CASSEVKGDNYGYTF. The CDR3, as DNA: TGTGCCAGCAGTGAAGTTAAGGGGGATAACTATGGCTACACCTTC. The complete variable domain, with remaining parts taken from reference TRBV2 and TRBJ1-2, reads EPEVTQTPSHQVTQMGQEVILRCVPISNHLYFYWYRQILGQKVEFLVSFYNNEISEKSEIFDDQFSVERPDGSNFTLKIRSTKLEDSAMYFCASSEVKGDNYGYTFGSGTRLTVV.

The chain has TRBV29-1 and TRBJ1-4; TRBD1 might be the D (6 bases). Looked up from germline, CDR1 is SQVTM and CDR2 is ANQGSEA. The CDR3 is 13 amino acids. V was cut by 5 bases and J by 6 bases, with 13 bases left in between. Here the CDR3 DNA reads TGCAGCGTTCTAGGGGGGGATTATGAAAAACTGTTTTTT. As protein: CSVLGGDYEKLFF.

This rearrangement joins TRBV10-3 to TRBJ1-1; a weak D match, TRBD1 (6 bases). With 3 bases removed from V and 10 bases from J, the gap between germline ends came to 9 bases. Germline V lookup: CDR1 ENHRY, CDR2 SYGVKD. The CDR3 extends over 11 amino acids. As DNA, the CDR3 is TGTGCCATCAGTGATCAGGGGCGAGCTTTCTTT. Encoded protein: CAISDQGRAFF.

This chain connects TRBV15 to TRBJ2-2, with 7 bases fitting TRBD1. Per germline, CDR1 LNHNV and CDR2 YYDKDF (reference sequence). The CDR3 is 16 residues long. V lost 1 base and J lost 6; bases outside the gene matches: 8. Here the CDR3 reads CATSRGQDRKSGELFF. In DNA form, the CDR3 reads TGTGCCACCAGCAGAGGTCAGGACAGGAAGTCCGGGGAGCTGTTTTTT.

The V and J genes are TRBV6-6 and TRBJ2-5, with a possible D match to TRBD1 (5 bases). Trimming pared 7 bases from V and 1 base from J, leaving 13 bases between. The CDR3 is made up of 14 amino acids. Germline CDR1 reads MNHNY; CDR2 reads SVGAGI (reference sequence). CDR3 bases: TGTGCCAGCAATATGGGGCCAGCCCAAGAGACCCAGTACTTC. This encodes CASNMGPAQETQYF.

DNA of the CDR3: TGTGCCAGCATCCTACAGGGAGAGGAGAATGGCTACACCTTC. This gives the protein CASILQGEENGYTF. The rearrangement uses TRBV7-9 and TRBJ1-2; D is perhaps TRBD1 (6 bases). The V gene lost 7 bases and the J gene lost 6 bases, with 18 bases spanning the gap. The CDR3 spans 14 residues. Germline CDR1 SEHNR, CDR2 FQNEAQ (reference sequence).

This sequence joins TRBV27 and TRBJ1-2; no firm D call. The germline V and J ends were trimmed by 6 bases and 8 bases, with 19 bases remaining between them. The germline V gene encodes CDR1 MNHEY and CDR2 SMNVEV (reference sequence). The CDR3 has 14 residues. CDR3 amino acids: CASSRVGEEMGYTF. DNA of the CDR3: TGTGCCAGCAGCCGCGTGGGAGAGGAAATGGGCTACACCTTC.